This record looks at one T cell receptor (beta chain) sequence and its context. Its specificity is unknown. This entry belongs to a study of cytomegalovirus exposure and HLA in healthy donors. Study-level background: From around 180 million T cells, an earlier analysis saw roughly 100 million unique TCR beta sequences. Study-wide findings and caveats: Later on, a genetic analysis was performed. It linked a missense variant in DCLRE1C with V- and J-gene trimming of TCR beta. Most likely, a cluster of highly shared sequence variants arose as a sequencing artifact. Generally TCR sequences proved uncommon, though certain public TCRs appeared in numerous donors.

60 Vbeta and 13 Jbeta primers were used in PCR. Some clones are missing from TCRdb's copy, which holds only in-frame ones; the method was immunoSEQ multiplex PCR. The sample lists 120,000 to 150,000 clones, roughly 65% occurring once. The TCR comes from a woman between 25 and 40 years old in good health and CMV-seronegative. Sequenced: PBMCs.

DNA for the CDR3: TGCGCCAGCAACTCCCAATACACAGATACGCAGTATTTT. This gives the protein CASNSQYTDTQYF. The rearrangement uses TRBV5-1 and TRBJ2-3, with D unclear. CDR1 and CDR2 from the germline V gene are SGHRS and YFSETQ. Trimming took 6 bases from V and 2 from J, leaving 10 bases between them. This CDR3 has 13 residues.